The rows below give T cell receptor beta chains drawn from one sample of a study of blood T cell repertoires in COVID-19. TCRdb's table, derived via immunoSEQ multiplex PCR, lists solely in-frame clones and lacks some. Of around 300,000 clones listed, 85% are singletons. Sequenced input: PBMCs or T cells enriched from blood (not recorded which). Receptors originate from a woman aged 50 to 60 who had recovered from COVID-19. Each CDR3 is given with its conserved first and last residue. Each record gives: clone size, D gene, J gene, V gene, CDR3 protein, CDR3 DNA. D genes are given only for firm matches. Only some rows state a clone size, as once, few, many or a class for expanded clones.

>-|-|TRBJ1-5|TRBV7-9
CASSRSGSQPQHF
TGTGCCAGCAGCCGATCCGGGTCACAGCCCCAGCATTTT
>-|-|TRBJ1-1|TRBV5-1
CASTREGSRTEAFF
TGCGCCAGCACCCGGGAGGGGAGTCGTACTGAAGCTTTCTTT
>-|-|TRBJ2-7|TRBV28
CASSSGVHEQYF
TGTGCCAGCAGTTCGGGTGTCCACGAGCAGTACTTC
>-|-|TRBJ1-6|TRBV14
CASSQARANSPLHF
TGTGCCAGCAGCCAAGCCAGGGCTAATTCACCCCTCCACTTT
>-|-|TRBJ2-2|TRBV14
CASSQELRSAGELFF
TGTGCCAGCAGCCAAGAGTTGAGATCCGCCGGGGAGCTGTTTTTT
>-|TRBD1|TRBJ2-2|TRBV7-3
CASSPSRQGATGELFF
TGTGCCAGCAGCCCCTCACGACAGGGGGCCACCGGGGAGCTGTTTTTT
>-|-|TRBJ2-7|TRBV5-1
CASSLGQGSYEQYF
TGCGCCAGCAGCTTGGGGCAGGGATCCTACGAGCAGTACTTC
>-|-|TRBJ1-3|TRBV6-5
CASSSDRDSGNTIYF
TGTGCCAGCAGTTCGGACAGAGACTCTGGAAACACCATATATTTT
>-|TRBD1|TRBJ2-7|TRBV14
CASSQTPGTGFYEQYF
TGTGCCAGCAGCCAAACTCCCGGGACAGGGTTCTACGAGCAGTACTTC
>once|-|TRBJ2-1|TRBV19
CASSIGGDRAYNEQFF
TGTGCCAGTAGTATAGGCGGGGATAGGGCCTACAATGAGCAGTTCTTC
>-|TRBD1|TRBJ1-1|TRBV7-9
CASSEGQLATEAFF
TGTGCCAGCAGCGAGGGACAGCTCGCCACTGAAGCTTTCTTT
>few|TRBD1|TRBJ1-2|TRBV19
CASRQGGQGIYGYTF
TGTGCCAGTAGACAAGGAGGACAGGGTATCTATGGCTACACCTTC
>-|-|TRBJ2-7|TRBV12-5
CASGWGSRDEQYF
TGTGCTAGTGGTTGGGGCAGTCGGGACGAGCAGTACTTC
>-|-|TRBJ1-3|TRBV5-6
CASSLGFQGFGNTIYF
TGTGCCAGCAGCTTGGGTTTCCAGGGTTTTGGAAACACCATATATTTT
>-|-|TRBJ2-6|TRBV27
CASTQGFSGANVLTF
TGTGCCAGCACCCAGGGTTTCTCTGGGGCCAACGTCCTGACTTTC
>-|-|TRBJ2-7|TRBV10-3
CAIRGVSSYEQYF
TGTGCCATCAGGGGAGTTAGCTCCTACGAGCAGTACTTC
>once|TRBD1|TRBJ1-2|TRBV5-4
CASSRNTGGAIHGYTF
TGTGCCAGCAGCAGAAACACAGGGGGCGCGATTCATGGCTACACCTTC
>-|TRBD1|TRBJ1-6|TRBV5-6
CASSLPGGNNSPLHF
TGTGCCAGCAGCTTGCCAGGGGGTAATAATTCACCCCTCCACTTT
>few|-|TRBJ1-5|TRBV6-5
CASRQDTGSNQPQHF
TGTGCCAGCAGACAAGATACGGGTAGCAATCAGCCCCAGCATTTT
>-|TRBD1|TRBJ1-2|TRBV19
CASTWGETGQGYTF
TGTGCCAGTACGTGGGGAGAGACAGGGCAGGGCTACACCTTC
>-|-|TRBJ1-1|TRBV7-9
CASSRTDINTEAFF
TGTGCCAGCAGCCGAACCGACATAAACACTGAAGCTTTCTTT
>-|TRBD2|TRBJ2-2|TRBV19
CASSGYSGDNTGELFF
TGTGCCAGTAGTGGTTATAGCGGGGACAACACCGGGGAGCTGTTTTTT
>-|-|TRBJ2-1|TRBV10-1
CASSEDETGRNEQFF
TGCGCCAGCAGTGAAGATGAGACAGGGAGGAATGAGCAGTTCTTC
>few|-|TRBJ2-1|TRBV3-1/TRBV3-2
CASSQLAGRYNEQFF
TGTGCCAGCAGCCAATTGGCGGGCAGATACAATGAGCAGTTCTTC
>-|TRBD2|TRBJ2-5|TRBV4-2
CASSQSYGTTQETQYF
TGTGCCAGCAGCCAGTCATACGGGACTACCCAAGAGACCCAGTACTTC
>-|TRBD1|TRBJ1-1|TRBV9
CASSVGTGSAAFF
TGTGCCAGCAGCGTAGGGACAGGATCGGCAGCTTTCTTT
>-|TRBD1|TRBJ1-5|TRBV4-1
CASRSVVAGGNQPQHF
TGCGCCAGCAGATCGGTGGTGGCAGGGGGTAATCAGCCCCAGCATTTT
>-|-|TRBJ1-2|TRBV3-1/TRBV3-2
CASSQVRAVGYTF
TGTGCCAGCAGCCAAGTCAGGGCCGTTGGCTACACCTTC
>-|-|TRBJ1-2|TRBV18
CASSPPGPGDPHYGYTF
TGTGCCAGCTCACCACCGGGGCCGGGCGATCCCCACTATGGCTACACCTTC
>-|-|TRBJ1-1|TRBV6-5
CASSHRQPMNTEAFF
TGTGCCAGCAGTCACAGACAGCCCATGAACACTGAAGCTTTCTTT
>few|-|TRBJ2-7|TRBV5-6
CASSLGGLGEQYF
TGTGCCAGCAGCCTCGGCGGTTTGGGCGAGCAGTACTTC
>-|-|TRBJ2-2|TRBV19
CASTPRGAANTGELFF
TGTGCCAGTACCCCTCGGGGGGCCGCGAACACCGGGGAGCTGTTTTTT
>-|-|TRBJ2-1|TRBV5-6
CASSLQIEQFF
TGTGCCAGCAGCTTACAAATTGAGCAGTTCTTC
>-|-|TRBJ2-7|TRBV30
CAWSRQGYEQYF
TGTGCCTGGAGCCGGCAGGGCTACGAGCAGTACTTC
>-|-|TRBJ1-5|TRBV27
CASSADSRRNQPQHF
TGTGCCAGCAGTGCGGATAGTAGACGTAATCAGCCCCAGCATTTT
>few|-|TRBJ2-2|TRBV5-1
CASSLFSATGTGELFF
TGCGCCAGCAGCTTGTTTTCAGCCACGGGCACCGGGGAGCTGTTTTTT
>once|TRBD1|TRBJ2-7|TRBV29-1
CSVYRRMFGTGDYEQYF
TGCAGCGTTTACCGAAGAATGTTCGGGACAGGGGACTACGAGCAGTACTTC
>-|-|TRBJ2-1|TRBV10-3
CAISVGSLDNEQFF
TGTGCCATCAGTGTGGGCTCACTCGACAATGAGCAGTTCTTC
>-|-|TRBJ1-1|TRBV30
CAWRRGLQNPEAFF
TGTGCCTGGAGGAGGGGACTCCAGAACCCTGAAGCTTTCTTT
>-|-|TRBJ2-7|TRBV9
CASSVGPGHSGYEQYF
TGTGCCAGCAGCGTGGGCCCGGGACACTCAGGCTACGAGCAGTACTTC
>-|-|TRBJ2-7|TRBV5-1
CASSLGGRQDVDEQYF
TGCGCCAGCAGCTTGGGAGGGAGACAGGATGTGGACGAGCAGTACTTC
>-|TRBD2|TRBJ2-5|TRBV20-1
CSASSLAGGRWETQYF
TGCAGTGCTAGTTCGCTAGCGGGAGGAAGGTGGGAGACCCAGTACTTC
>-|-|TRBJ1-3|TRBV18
CASSPVSVSSGNTIYF
TGTGCCAGCTCACCAGTCTCGGTTAGCTCTGGAAACACCATATATTTT
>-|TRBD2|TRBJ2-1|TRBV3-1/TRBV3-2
CASSPGLAGGESYNEQFF
TGTGCCAGCAGCCCGGGACTAGCGGGAGGGGAATCCTACAATGAGCAGTTCTTC
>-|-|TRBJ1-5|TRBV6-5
CAFRGDGNQPQHF
TGTGCCTTCCGGGGGGATGGAAATCAGCCCCAGCATTTT
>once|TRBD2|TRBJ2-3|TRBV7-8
CASSLALGAGGSTDTQYF
TGTGCCAGCAGCTTAGCTTTAGGAGCGGGGGGGAGCACAGATACGCAGTATTTT
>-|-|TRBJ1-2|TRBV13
CASSNRGLIYGYTF
TGTGCCAGCTCGAATCGCGGTCTAATCTATGGCTACACCTTC
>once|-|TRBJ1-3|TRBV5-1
CASSPTGSGNTIYF
TGCGCCAGCAGCCCTACAGGGTCTGGAAACACCATATATTTT